This T cell receptor (beta chain) was recorded in a study of cytomegalovirus exposure and HLA in healthy donors. The data were produced by immunoSEQ multiplex PCR, yet TCRdb's version contains in-frame clones alone and is incomplete. The sample has some 330,000 clones, more than 80% seen once; the top ten hold 0.7% to 0.85%. The source of this sequence is a woman younger than 35 in good health and CMV-seronegative. Sample: PBMCs.

CDR3 amino acids: CASSHKSPPTDSYEQYF. CDR3 DNA: TGTGCCAGCAGCCACAAATCCCCTCCGACAGACTCCTACGAGCAGTACTTC. The rearrangement joins TRBV4-2 to TRBJ2-7, with D tentatively TRBD1 (5 bases). Germline lookup yields CDR1 LGHNA and CDR2 YNFKEQ. Deletions cut 3 bases from V and 0 bases from J, with 18 bases between. The CDR3 is 17 residues long.